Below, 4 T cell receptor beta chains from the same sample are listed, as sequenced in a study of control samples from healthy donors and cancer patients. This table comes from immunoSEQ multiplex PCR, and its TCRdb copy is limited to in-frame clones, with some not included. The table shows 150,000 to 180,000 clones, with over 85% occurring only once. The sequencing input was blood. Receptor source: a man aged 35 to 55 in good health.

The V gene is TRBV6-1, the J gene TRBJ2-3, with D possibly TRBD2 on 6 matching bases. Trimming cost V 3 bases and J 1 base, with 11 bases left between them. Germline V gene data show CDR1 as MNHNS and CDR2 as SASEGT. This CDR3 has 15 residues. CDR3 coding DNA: TGTGCCAGCAGTGAGAGGCGGGATGGCACAGATACGCAGTATTTT. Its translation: CASSERRDGTDTQYF.

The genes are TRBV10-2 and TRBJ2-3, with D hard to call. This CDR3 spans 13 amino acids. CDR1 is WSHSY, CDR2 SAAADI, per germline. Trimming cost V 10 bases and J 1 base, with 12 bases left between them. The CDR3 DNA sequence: TGCGCCACACCTAGGCCGGGCACAGATACGCAGTATTTT. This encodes CATPRPGTDTQYF.

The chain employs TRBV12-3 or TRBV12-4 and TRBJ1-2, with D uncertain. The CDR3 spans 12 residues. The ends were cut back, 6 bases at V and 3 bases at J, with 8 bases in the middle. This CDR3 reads CASRELDYGYTF. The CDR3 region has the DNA TGTGCCAGCAGGGAGTTGGACTATGGCTACACCTTC.

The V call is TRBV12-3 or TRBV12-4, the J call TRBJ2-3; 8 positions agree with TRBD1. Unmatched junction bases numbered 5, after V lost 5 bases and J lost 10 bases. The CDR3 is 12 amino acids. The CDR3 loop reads CASSPGQGAQYF. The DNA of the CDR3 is TGTGCCAGCAGTCCTGGACAGGGAGCGCAGTATTTT.